This entry describes one T cell receptor (beta chain). There is no known antigen for this receptor. One base away there is no much larger clone; base qualities are not given. Genomic DNA was isolated from the sorted cells so that the TCRbeta CDR3 region could be sequenced. TCRbeta CDR3 regions were sequenced using the immunoSEQ Assay. TCRdb took this table from immuneACCESS and kept in-frame rearrangements with V and J called. Such tables lack part of the clones; where checked against another copy, unresolved V genes explain under half of the gap, and the rest is unexplained. The sample table records 20,000 to 25,000 clones; 65% to 90% of these occur just once. In total, the top ten clones hold about a fifth of the sample. The sample comes from a study of OX40 agonist ivuxolimab in advanced cancers. Describing the broader study: The costimulatory receptor OX40 (CD134) was targeted by ivuxolimab, a fully human IgG2 agonistic monoclonal antibody. Intravenous ivuxolimab was administered to patients every 2 weeks at six dose levels: 0.01, 0.1, 0.3, 1.5, 3 and 10 mg/kg. Among the 50 to 55 dose-escalation patients, 19 had hepatocellular carcinoma, about 15 melanoma, 9 renal cell carcinoma and 9 head and neck cancer. The dose-escalation cohort was 82.7% male with a mean age of around 62 years, ranging from roughly 20 to 80. Patients were allowed to have had prior anti-PD-1, anti-PD-L1 or anti-CTLA-4 therapy, and roughly 40% of the dose-escalation patients had previously received checkpoint inhibitors. Partial responses were achieved by three dose-escalation patients, of whom one had hepatocellular carcinoma and two had cutaneous melanoma. Peripheral TCRbeta sequencing was intended to test whether TCR sequence diversity was altered and clonal T-cell expansion was caused by ivuxolimab. The paper reports the monotherapy dose-escalation portion (N of about 51 patients) of the phase I ivuxolimab trial.

Results the study describes overall, beyond this receptor: Low levels of normalized T-cell clonal expansion were also seen in some patients who did not respond. At doses of 0.1 to 3.0 mg/kg, clonal expansion of both CD4+ and CD8+ T cells in blood was seen between baseline and week 6. Which antigens the clonally expanded peripheral T cells were specific for was not determined. Partial responders in the 0.1-3.0 mg/kg groups had among the lowest normalized peripheral clonal expansion, especially among CD8+ T cells. After ivuxolimab, more expanded clones were found on average in CD8+ T cells than in CD4+ T cells.

The germline ends are 14 bases apart after V is trimmed by 4 bases and J by 1 base. The germline V gene encodes CDR1 SGHKS and CDR2 YYEKEE (reference sequence). Inclusive of the bounding cysteine and phenylalanine, the CDR3 is 16 residues long. Here the CDR3 DNA is all that survives: 48 bases in frame from base 1. Patients with autoimmune disease history or receiving systemic immunosuppression were excluded from the trial. Peripheral blood for TCR sequencing was drawn from every dose cohort at baseline, at cycle 4 day 1 and at cycle 7 day 1. Samples were obtained from an open-label, multicenter, first-in-human phase I dose-escalation trial of ivuxolimab. Adults with locally advanced or metastatic head and neck squamous cell, hepatocellular, melanoma or renal cell carcinoma were enrolled in the trial. Before TCR sequencing, CD4+ and CD8+ T cells were separately sorted from peripheral blood.

Sequenced here: CD4+ or CD8+ T cells sorted from blood, sampled in a trial of the OX40 agonist ivuxolimab. The V gene is TRBV5-5 and the J gene is TRBJ2-2; the D region possibly corresponds to TRBD1 (6 bases align). The TCR was taken from an adult with an advanced solid tumor such as melanoma, head and neck, liver or kidney cancer. The nucleotide sequence is given as TGTGCCAGCAGCGGTAGGACAGTGCTGAACACCGGGGAGCTGTTTTTT. Its translation is CASSGRTVLNTGELFF.